These 12 T cell receptor beta chains were sequenced from one sample in a study of blood T cell repertoires in COVID-19. Assay used: immunoSEQ multiplex PCR; TCRdb lists only in-frame clones, some missing. This table holds under 130,000 clones, 85% found once. The specimen was peripheral blood. Receptor source: a man over 45 with acute or convalescent COVID-19.

A single count supports this clone. V usage is TRBV2 and J usage is TRBJ1-5; D not certain. In germline, CDR1 is SNHLY, CDR2 FYNNEI. There are 16 residues in the CDR3. V was trimmed by 7 bases and J by 7 bases, leaving 23 bases between them. The CDR3 protein is CASNHLRGKEGQPQHF. The CDR3 DNA reads as TGTGCCAGCAATCACCTTCGGGGTAAGGAAGGACAGCCCCAGCATTTT.

The chain is built from TRBV10-3 and TRBJ1-5; TRBD1 matches at 8 bases. V was clipped by 3 bases and J by 7 bases; unmatched bases: 8. CDR1 ENHRY and CDR2 SYGVKD come from the germline V gene. CDR3 length equals 15 residues. The CDR3 DNA is TGTGCCATCAGTGAAGATGGACAGGGCTGGCAGCCCCAGCATTTT. The encoded protein is CAISEDGQGWQPQHF.

This sequence joins TRBV7-9 and TRBJ2-1; D remains unclear. The CDR3 is made up of 16 amino acids. Germline V gives CDR1 SEHNR, CDR2 FQNEAQ (reference sequence). V shed 1 base and J shed 2 bases, with 12 bases lying between them. The CDR3 is CASSLVIGHTYNEQFF. CDR3 sequence (DNA): TGTGCCAGCAGCTTAGTGATTGGCCATACCTACAATGAGCAGTTCTTC.

The chain carries TRBV19 and TRBJ2-7; 8 bases are shared with TRBD1. Germline CDR1 reads LNHDA; CDR2 reads SQIVND (reference sequence). This CDR3 has 13 amino acids. With 8 bases clipped from V and 3 bases from J, the junction kept 6 bases outside the gene matches. The CDR3 sequence is CASEGGQDYEQYF. CDR3 bases: TGTGCCAGTGAAGGGGGACAGGACTACGAGCAGTACTTC.

The CDR3 bases are TGTGCCAGCAGCTTAACTAGCGGGACCCTAGGGTACACAGATACGCAGTATTTT. Translating it yields CASSLTSGTLGYTDTQYF. J is TRBJ2-3 and V is TRBV7-3; 8 nucleotides align to TRBD2. J was trimmed by 2 bases and V by 0 bases; bases with no gene match: 10. The CDR3 loop spans 18 amino acids. Germline V CDR1 and CDR2: SGHTA, FQGTGA.

The CDR3 DNA reads TGCGCCAGCAGACCGGGGACAGCCTACGAGCAGTACTTC. It codes for CASRPGTAYEQYF. This chain connects TRBV5-1 to TRBJ2-7; 7 bases match TRBD1. The CDR3 consists of 13 residues. CDR1 and CDR2 from the germline V gene are SGHRS and YFSETQ. After removal of 5 bases from V and 2 bases from J, the junction contained 4 bases not matched to a gene.

The V gene is TRBV2, the J gene TRBJ1-6; 7 positions match TRBD1. V was pared by 9 bases and J by 4 bases, with 6 bases of the junction left unmatched. The CDR3 has 14 residues. The germline CDR1 and CDR2 sequences are SNHLY and FYNNEI. As DNA, the CDR3 is TGTGCCAGGGCGGGACAGCCGTATAATTCACCCCTCCACTTT. Residues: CARAGQPYNSPLHF.

The J gene is TRBJ1-5, the V gene TRBV2; 12 bases align to TRBD1. V was pared by 2 bases and J by 2 bases, with 16 bases of the junction left unmatched. The CDR3 spans 21 residues. The V gene's germline CDR1 is SNHLY and CDR2 FYNNEI. CDR3 DNA: TGTGCCAGCAGTGAATTCCGACCCGGGGACAGGGGGCGAGTTGGCAATCAGCCCCAGCATTTT. Translating it yields CASSEFRPGDRGRVGNQPQHF.

The chain is built from TRBV6-5 and TRBJ2-1, with 7 bases that match TRBD2. This CDR3 comprises 13 residues. The V gene end was trimmed by 4 bases and the J gene end by 7 bases; junction bases not matched to a gene: 4. Germline V gene sequence: CDR1 MNHEY, CDR2 SVGAGI. The CDR3 sequence is CASSLGGSNEQFF. CDR3 bases: TGTGCCAGCAGTTTAGGCGGGAGTAATGAGCAGTTCTTC.

This clone was counted only a few times. The chain employs TRBV7-8 and TRBJ1-6, with unresolved D. Trimming removed 5 bases from V and 6 bases from J, with 5 bases in between. This CDR3 comprises 12 residues. The V gene's germline CDR1 is SGHVS and CDR2 FQNEAQ. As DNA, the CDR3 is TGTGCCAGCAGCCCCAGTAATTCACCCCTCCACTTT. Encoded protein: CASSPSNSPLHF.

This clone was recorded a few times. This sequence joins TRBV30 and TRBJ1-3, with a tentative D call TRBD1 (5 bases). The germline V gene has CDR1 GTSNPN and CDR2 SVGIG (reference sequence). The CDR3 length is 16 residues. Trimming took 1 base from V and 2 from J, leaving 15 bases between them. The CDR3 sequence: CAWSDRWGRAGNTIYF. Here the CDR3 DNA reads TGTGCCTGGAGTGACCGCTGGGGCAGGGCTGGAAACACCATATATTTT.

The chain joins TRBV5-5 to TRBJ2-1, with 10 bases lining up with TRBD2. Trimming removed 2 bases from V and 9 bases from J; junction bases left unmatched: 5. CDR1 and CDR2 from the germline V gene are SGHKS and YYEKEE (reference sequence). There are 14 residues in the CDR3. CDR3 region: CASSFTSGVSEQFF. In DNA form, the CDR3 reads TGTGCCAGCAGCTTTACTAGCGGGGTTAGTGAGCAGTTCTTC.